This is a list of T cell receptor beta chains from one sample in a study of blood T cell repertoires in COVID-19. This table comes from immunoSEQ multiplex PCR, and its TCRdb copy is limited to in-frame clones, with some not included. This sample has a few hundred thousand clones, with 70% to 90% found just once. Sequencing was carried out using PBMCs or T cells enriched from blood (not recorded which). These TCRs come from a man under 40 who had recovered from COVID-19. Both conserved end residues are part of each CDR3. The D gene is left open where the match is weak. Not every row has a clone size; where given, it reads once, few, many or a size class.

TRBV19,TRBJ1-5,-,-,CASSTQGNVGNQPQHF,TGTGCCAGTAGTACCCAGGGTAACGTAGGCAATCAGCCCCAGCATTTT
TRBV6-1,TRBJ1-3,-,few,CASSEAGSGNTIYF,TGTGCCAGCAGTGAGGCAGGCTCTGGAAACACCATATATTTT
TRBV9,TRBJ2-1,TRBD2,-,CASSVETSGGGEQFF,TGTGCCAGCAGCGTAGAGACTAGCGGTGGTGGTGAGCAGTTCTTC
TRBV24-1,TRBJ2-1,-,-,CATSEALGNNNEQFF,TGTGCCACCAGTGAGGCCCTCGGGAATAACAATGAGCAGTTCTTC
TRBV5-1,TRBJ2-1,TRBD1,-,CASSLTGEPYNEQFF,TGCGCCAGCAGCTTGACAGGGGAGCCCTACAATGAGCAGTTCTTC
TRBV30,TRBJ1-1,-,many,CAPPVYRDTEAFF,TGTGCCCCCCCTGTATACAGGGACACTGAAGCTTTCTTT
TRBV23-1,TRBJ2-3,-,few,CASSKGGEGPDTQYF,TGCGCCAGCAGCAAGGGGGGGGAGGGGCCAGATACGCAGTATTTT
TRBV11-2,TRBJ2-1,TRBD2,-,CASSLGRGAINEQFF,TGTGCCAGCAGCTTAGGGCGGGGGGCCATCAATGAGCAGTTCTTC
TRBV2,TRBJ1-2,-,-,CASAKQGVTYGYTF,TGTGCCAGCGCGAAACAGGGTGTAACCTATGGCTACACCTTC
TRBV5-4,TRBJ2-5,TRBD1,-,CASSPGQGVAQETQYF,TGTGCCAGCAGCCCCGGACAGGGTGTTGCACAAGAGACCCAGTACTTC
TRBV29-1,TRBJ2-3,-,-,CSAAQQGSWTDTQYF,TGCAGCGCCGCCCAACAGGGTAGTTGGACAGATACGCAGTATTTT
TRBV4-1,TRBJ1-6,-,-,CASSQESSRNSPLHF,TGCGCCAGCAGCCAAGAAAGTAGCCGAAATTCACCCCTCCACTTT
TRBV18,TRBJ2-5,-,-,CASSPGLSETQYF,TGTGCCAGCTCACCGGGCCTATCGGAGACCCAGTACTTC
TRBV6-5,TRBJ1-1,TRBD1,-,CASLGTGGTEAFF,TGTGCCAGCTTAGGGACAGGGGGGACTGAAGCTTTCTTT
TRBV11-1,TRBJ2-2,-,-,CASRGQMNTGELFF,TGTGCCAGCAGGGGGCAGATGAACACCGGGGAGCTGTTTTTT
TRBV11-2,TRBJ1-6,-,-,CASSLGWGDSPLHF,TGTGCCAGCAGCTTAGGGTGGGGGGATTCACCCCTCCACTTT
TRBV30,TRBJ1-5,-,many,CAWSTMTKGDQPQHF,TGTGCCTGGAGTACGATGACGAAGGGAGATCAGCCCCAGCATTTT
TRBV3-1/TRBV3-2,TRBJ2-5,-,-,CASSQDPLLRTQYF,TGTGCCAGCAGCCAAGATCCCCTACTCCGGACCCAGTACTTC
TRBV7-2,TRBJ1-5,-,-,CASSSAGNQPQHF,TGTGCCAGCAGCTCTGCAGGTAATCAGCCCCAGCATTTT
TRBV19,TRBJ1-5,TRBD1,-,CASSARQGAQPQHF,TGTGCCAGTAGTGCCAGACAGGGGGCCCAGCCCCAGCATTTT